This note documents a single T cell receptor (beta chain) sequence. The CDR3 totals 14 residues. Trimming stripped 3 bases from V and 5 bases from J, with 15 bases between. Germline CDR1 is SGHRS and CDR2 is YFSETQ. Sequencing used immunoSEQ multiplex PCR; TCRdb keeps in-frame clones, though not all of them. The data show about 270,000 clones, 86% seen once. The entry originates in a study of blood T cell repertoires in COVID-19. The rearrangement uses TRBV5-1 and TRBJ2-7; D perhaps matches TRBD2 (7 bases). This clonotype was obtained from a woman in her thirties with COVID-19, enrolled during active disease. Sequenced: peripheral blood. The CDR3, as DNA: TGCGCCAGCAGCTCCCAGTTAGGGGGGGACGAGCAGTACTTC. This codes for CASSSQLGGDEQYF.